The 29 T cell receptor beta chains in this list originate from one sample, sequenced in a study of T cell clusters in autoimmune cytopenias. TRB rearrangements were amplified by touch-down multiplex PCR with mixed TRB-A/B primers. Reanalyzing the multiplex PCR reads, TCRdb keeps one entry per CDR3 protein, without DNA. Its listing shows approximately 1,500 distinct CDR3 sequences. TRB was amplified from about 250 ng of peripheral blood genomic DNA per sample. Input material: peripheral blood. The source of these receptors is a human donor with an autoimmune cytopenia or autoimmune hepatitis (not recorded which).

In terms of frequency, this clonotype is large. The V call is TRBV29-1, the J call TRBJ1-2; TCRdb calls TRBD1, which cannot be checked without DNA. Germline CDR1 is SQVTM and CDR2 is ANQGSEA. The CDR3 sequence is 15 residues long. The CDR3: CSVTLDRGGNYGYTF.

By frequency, this clonotype registers medium-sized (0.01 to 0.1%). The chain links TRBV7-4 to TRBJ1-1. The CDR3 has 14 residues. Germline V gene sequence: CDR1 SGHVT, CDR2 SQSDAQ. CDR3 residues: CASSPTDTNTEAFF.

Its frequency marks this clonotype as large. The V and J genes are TRBV29-1 and TRBJ2-5; TCRdb reports TRBD2, a call that lacks DNA to check it against. Germline CDR1 SQVTM, CDR2 ANQGSEA. The CDR3 totals 13 residues. This CDR3 reads CSASSGGPETQYF.

The rearrangement uses TRBV28 and TRBJ2-1; TCRdb reports TRBD1, a call that lacks DNA to check it against. This CDR3 has 13 amino acids. CDR1 is MDHEN and CDR2 is SYDVKM in the germline V gene. The CDR3 sequence is CASRQGSRDEQFF.

This clonotype shows up as medium-sized by frequency. The chain is built from TRBV30 and TRBJ1-4; checking the TCRdb D call of TRBD1 is not possible without DNA. Germline V gene sequence: CDR1 GTSNPN, CDR2 SVGIG (reference sequence). This CDR3 comprises 16 residues. The CDR3 sequence: CAWSPTPRQVVEKLFF.

By frequency, this clonotype is large (0.1 to 1%). This chain uses TRBV7-4 with TRBJ2-5; the D call from TCRdb, TRBD1, cannot be confirmed without DNA. CDR3 length: 16 amino acids. Germline V gene lookup returns CDR1 SGHVT and CDR2 SQSDAQ. CDR3 in amino acids: CASSLRRDRVQETQYF.

Considering frequency, this clonotype is medium-sized. The rearrangement links TRBV5-4 to TRBJ2-1; TCRdb names TRBD2, which stays unverified in the absence of DNA. The germline CDR1 and CDR2 sequences are SGHNT and YYREEE (reference sequence). This CDR3 comprises 13 residues. The CDR3 protein is CASTSSLQNEQFF.

This clonotype counts as medium-sized (0.01 to 0.1%) by frequency. This sequence joins TRBV7-2 and TRBJ2-3; TCRdb reports TRBD2, a call that lacks DNA to check it against. This CDR3 is built from 15 residues. CDR1 is SGHTA, CDR2 FQGNSA, per germline. This chain's CDR3 is CASSSTSLRTDTQYF.

Considering frequency, this clonotype is medium-sized. The chain recombines TRBV19 with TRBJ2-2; the D call from TCRdb, TRBD2, cannot be confirmed without DNA. CDR3 size: 16 residues. Per the germline V gene, CDR1 is LNHDA and CDR2 is SQIVND (reference sequence). The CDR3 loop is CASRVRESRNTGELFF.

This clonotype is classed as medium-sized by frequency. The J gene is TRBJ2-3, the V gene TRBV6-6; no DNA is available, so the TRBD1 call from TCRdb remains unchecked. Germline assignment: CDR1 MNHNY and CDR2 SVGAGI (reference sequence). The CDR3 is made up of 16 amino acids. This chain's CDR3 is CASTHTGTRSTDTQYF.

Judged by frequency, this clonotype is medium-sized. The chain has TRBV28 and TRBJ2-7; the TRBD1 assignment by TCRdb is unverifiable without DNA. CDR1 is MDHEN, CDR2 SYDVKM, per germline. The CDR3 sequence is 13 residues long. The CDR3 loop is CATLDRHSYEQYF.

This clonotype is labeled medium-sized (0.01 to 0.1%) based on frequency. The V call is TRBV20-1, the J call TRBJ1-6; no DNA is available, so the TRBD1 call from TCRdb remains unchecked. The CDR3 length is 14 residues. Germline V CDR1 and CDR2: DFQATT, SNEGSKA (reference sequence). The CDR3 protein is CSASRSGSNSPLHF.

The rearrangement joins TRBV7-7 to TRBJ2-3; TCRdb reports TRBD1, a call that lacks DNA to check it against. Germline V CDR1 and CDR2: SSHAT, FNYEAQ (reference sequence). The CDR3 contains 14 residues. The CDR3: CASSAGPSTDTQYF.

In terms of frequency, this clonotype is medium-sized. This chain connects TRBV5-5 to TRBJ2-1; TCRdb's assignment of TRBD2 cannot be checked, as there is no DNA. CDR3 size: 17 residues. In germline, CDR1 is SGHKS, CDR2 YYEKEE (reference sequence). CDR3 loop: CASSLGGAGGLYNEQFF.

The rearrangement links TRBV28 to TRBJ2-1; TCRdb gives TRBD2 as the D gene, but with no DNA this cannot be confirmed. The CDR3 has 13 residues. The V gene's germline CDR1 is MDHEN and CDR2 SYDVKM. CDR3 loop: CASSFPSRNEQFF.

Judged by frequency, this clonotype is medium-sized. The V and J genes are TRBV6-5 and TRBJ2-1; the D call of TRBD2 rests on TCRdb alone, since no DNA is present to check it. There are 17 residues in the CDR3. Germline CDR1 reads MNHEY; CDR2 reads SVGAGI. CDR3 sequence: CASSPSSYTGGFAEQFF.

In terms of frequency, this clonotype is large. This chain uses TRBV29-1 with TRBJ2-5; absent DNA, TCRdb's TRBD1 call cannot be checked. The CDR3 consists of 14 residues. Germline V lookup: CDR1 SQVTM, CDR2 ANQGSEA. CDR3 in amino acids: CSVEGDRGWETQYF.

The chain couples TRBV20-1 to TRBJ1-5. The germline V gene encodes CDR1 DFQATT and CDR2 SNEGSKA (reference sequence). There are 17 residues in the CDR3. The CDR3 reads CSARDRGRSTLNQPQHF.

The chain joins TRBV5-1 to TRBJ2-7; the TCRdb call, TRBD2, lacks DNA for checking. There are 13 residues in the CDR3. Looked up from germline, CDR1 is SGHRS and CDR2 is YFSETQ. CDR3 protein: CASSSWANYEQYF.

Measured by frequency, this clonotype is medium-sized. V is TRBV30 and J is TRBJ1-6; TCRdb picks TRBD1, but there is no DNA to check that call. The V gene's germline CDR1 is GTSNPN and CDR2 SVGIG (reference sequence). This CDR3 has 14 residues. The CDR3 sequence is CAWSQGSGYSPLHF.

The chain carries TRBV19 and TRBJ1-2; TCRdb outputs TRBD1, but without DNA this stays unchecked. The CDR3 covers 14 residues. Germline CDR1 and CDR2: LNHDA and SQIVND (reference sequence). The CDR3 sequence: CASSIRGAGYGYTF.

This clonotype registers medium-sized (0.01 to 0.1%) by frequency. The chain uses TRBV10-3 and TRBJ1-2. This CDR3 has 12 residues. Germline loops: CDR1 ENHRY, CDR2 SYGVKD. The CDR3 here is CAIKGGDYGYTF.

According to its frequency, this clonotype is medium-sized (0.01 to 0.1%). V is TRBV19 and J is TRBJ2-6; absent DNA, TCRdb's TRBD1 call cannot be checked. The length of the CDR3 is 15 residues. Germline lookup yields CDR1 LNHDA and CDR2 SQIVND (reference sequence). The CDR3 spells CASVGRGFGANVLTF. The entire variable domain, with the rest obtained from reference TRBV19 and TRBJ2-6, is as follows: DGGITQSPKYLFRKEGQNVTLSCEQNLNHDAMYWYRQDPGQGLRLIYYSQIVNDFQKGDIAEGYSVSREKKESFPLTVTSAQKNPTAFYLCASVGRGFGANVLTFGAGSRLTVL.

This clonotype shows up as medium-sized by frequency. V usage is TRBV6-2 or TRBV6-3 and J usage is TRBJ2-3. In germline, CDR1 is MNHEY, CDR2 SVGEGT. The CDR3 has 14 residues. CDR3 sequence: CASIRGYGTDTQYF.

Its frequency marks this clonotype as medium-sized. The gene calls are TRBV13 and TRBJ2-1; the D call of TRBD1 rests on TCRdb alone, since no DNA is present to check it. This CDR3 is 15 amino acids long. Germline CDR1 reads PRHDT; CDR2 reads FYEKMQ (reference sequence). The CDR3 spells CASSLGGRPYNEQFF.

The chain couples TRBV19 to TRBJ1-5; TCRdb reports TRBD1, a call that lacks DNA to check it against. CDR1 is LNHDA, CDR2 SQIVND, per germline (reference sequence). CDR3 size: 16 residues. This CDR3 is CASSDRGRYGNQPQHF.

This chain links TRBV20-1 with TRBJ1-2. From germline, CDR1 is DFQATT and CDR2 SNEGSKA (reference sequence). This CDR3 region has 12 residues. CDR3 sequence reads: CSARSGSRGYTF.

The rearrangement uses TRBV5-5 and TRBJ1-3. The CDR3 sequence is 15 residues long. Germline-derived CDR1 and CDR2 are SGHKS and YYEKEE (reference sequence). This CDR3 reads CASSLDIGSGNTIYF.

This clonotype is classed as medium-sized (0.01 to 0.1%) by frequency. The chain has TRBV12-3 or TRBV12-4 and TRBJ1-1; TCRdb's D call, TRBD1, is unchecked because there is no DNA. The CDR3 loop spans 15 amino acids. The CDR3 spells CASRPWGRENTEAFF.